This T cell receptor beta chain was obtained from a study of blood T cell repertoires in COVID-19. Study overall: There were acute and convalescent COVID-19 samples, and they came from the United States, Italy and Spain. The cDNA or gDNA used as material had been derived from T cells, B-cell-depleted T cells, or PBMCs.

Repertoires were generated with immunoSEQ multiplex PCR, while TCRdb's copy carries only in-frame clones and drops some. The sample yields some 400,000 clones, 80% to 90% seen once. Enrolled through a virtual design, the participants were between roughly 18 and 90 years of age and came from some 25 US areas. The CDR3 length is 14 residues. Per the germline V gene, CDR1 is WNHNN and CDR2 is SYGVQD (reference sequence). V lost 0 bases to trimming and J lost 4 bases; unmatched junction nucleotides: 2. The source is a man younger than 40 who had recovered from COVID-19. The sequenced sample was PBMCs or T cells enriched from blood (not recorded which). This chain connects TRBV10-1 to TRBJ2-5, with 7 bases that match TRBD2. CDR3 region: CASSESPSGETQYF. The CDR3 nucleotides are TGCGCCAGCAGTGAGTCGCCTAGCGGAGAGACCCAGTACTTC.